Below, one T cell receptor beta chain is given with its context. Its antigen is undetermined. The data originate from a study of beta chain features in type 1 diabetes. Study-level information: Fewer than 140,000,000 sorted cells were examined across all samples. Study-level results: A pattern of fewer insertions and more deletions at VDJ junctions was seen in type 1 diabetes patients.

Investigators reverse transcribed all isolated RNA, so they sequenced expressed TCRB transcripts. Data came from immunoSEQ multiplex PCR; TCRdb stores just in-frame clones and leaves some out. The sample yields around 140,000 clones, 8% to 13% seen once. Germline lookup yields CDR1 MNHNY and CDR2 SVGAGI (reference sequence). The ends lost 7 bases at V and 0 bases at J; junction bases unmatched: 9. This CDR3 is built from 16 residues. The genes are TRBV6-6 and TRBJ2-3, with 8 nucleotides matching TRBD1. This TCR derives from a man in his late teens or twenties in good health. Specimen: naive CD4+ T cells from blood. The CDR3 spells CASTRQGPGSTDTQYF. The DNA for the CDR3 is TGTGCCAGCACCCGACAGGGGCCGGGGAGCACAGATACGCAGTATTTT.